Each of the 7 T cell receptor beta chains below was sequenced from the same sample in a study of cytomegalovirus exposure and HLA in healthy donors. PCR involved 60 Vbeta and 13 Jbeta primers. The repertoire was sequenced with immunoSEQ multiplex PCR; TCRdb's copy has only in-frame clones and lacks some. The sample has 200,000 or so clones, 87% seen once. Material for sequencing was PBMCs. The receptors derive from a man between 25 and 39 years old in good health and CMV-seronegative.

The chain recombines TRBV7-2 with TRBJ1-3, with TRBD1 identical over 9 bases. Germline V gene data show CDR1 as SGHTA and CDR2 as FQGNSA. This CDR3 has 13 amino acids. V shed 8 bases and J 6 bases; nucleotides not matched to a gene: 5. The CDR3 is CASGTGRENTIYF. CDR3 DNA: TGTGCCAGCGGGACAGGGAGAGAAAACACCATATATTTT.

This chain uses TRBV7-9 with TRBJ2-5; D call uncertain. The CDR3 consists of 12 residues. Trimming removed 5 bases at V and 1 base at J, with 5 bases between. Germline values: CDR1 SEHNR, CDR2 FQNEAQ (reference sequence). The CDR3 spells CASSPTQETQYF. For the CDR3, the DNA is TGTGCCAGCAGCCCTACCCAAGAGACCCAGTACTTC.

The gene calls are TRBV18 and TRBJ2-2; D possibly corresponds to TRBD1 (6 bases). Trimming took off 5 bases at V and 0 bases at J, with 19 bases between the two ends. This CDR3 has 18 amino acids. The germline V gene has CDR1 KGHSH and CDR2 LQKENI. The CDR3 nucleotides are TGTGCCAGCTCAGATTACGCCTCGACAGGCGCGAACACCGGGGAGCTGTTTTTT. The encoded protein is CASSDYASTGANTGELFF.

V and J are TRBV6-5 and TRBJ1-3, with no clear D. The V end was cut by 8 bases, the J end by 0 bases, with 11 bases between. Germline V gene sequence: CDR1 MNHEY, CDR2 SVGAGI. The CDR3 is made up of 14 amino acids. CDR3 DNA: TGTGCCAGCTGTCCGAGGCTCTCTGGAAACACCATATATTTT. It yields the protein CASCPRLSGNTIYF.

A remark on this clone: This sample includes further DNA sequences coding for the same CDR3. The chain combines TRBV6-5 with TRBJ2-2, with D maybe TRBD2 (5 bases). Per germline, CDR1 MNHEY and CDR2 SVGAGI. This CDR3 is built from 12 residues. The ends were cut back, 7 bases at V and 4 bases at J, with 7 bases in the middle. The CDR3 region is CASTRGTGELFF. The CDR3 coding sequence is TGTGCCAGCACACGGGGCACCGGGGAGCTGTTTTTT.

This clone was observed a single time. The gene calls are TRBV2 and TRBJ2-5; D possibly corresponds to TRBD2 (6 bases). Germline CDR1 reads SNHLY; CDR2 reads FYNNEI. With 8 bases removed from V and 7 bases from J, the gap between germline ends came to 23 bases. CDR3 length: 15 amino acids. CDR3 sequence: CASVAPGLHVGTQYF. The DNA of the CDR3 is TGTGCCAGCGTGGCTCCGGGACTGCATGTAGGGACCCAGTACTTC.

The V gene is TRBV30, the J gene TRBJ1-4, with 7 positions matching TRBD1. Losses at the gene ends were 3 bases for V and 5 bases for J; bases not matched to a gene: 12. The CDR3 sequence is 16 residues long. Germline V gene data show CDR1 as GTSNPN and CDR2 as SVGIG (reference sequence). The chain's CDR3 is CAWSHSQGISNEKLFF. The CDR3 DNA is TGTGCCTGGAGCCATTCACAGGGGATATCGAATGAAAAACTGTTTTTT.